A selection of T cell receptor beta chains follows, all from one sample in a study of T cell changes during pregnancy in multiple sclerosis. TCRdb's copy holds only in-frame clones and misses some; the assay was immunoSEQ multiplex PCR. The profile shows about 44,000 clones, around 94% of them singletons. The sample here was CD4+ T cells from peripheral blood mononuclear cells, taken in the first trimester of pregnancy. Source of these receptors: a female donor with multiple sclerosis, enrolled in a pregnancy study. CDR3s leave out the opening cysteine and the closing phenylalanine or tryptophan.

V | CDR3
TRBV6-1 | AGGQGLNTEAF
TRBV6-5 | ASSVGQGSNQPQH
TRBV9 | ASSVGTSNTGELF
TRBV10-3 | AISDPTGTSKETQY
TRBV5-1 | ASSSELAIEQY
TRBV5-1 | ASSRPSDNEQF
TRBV4-1 | ASNPGQGDGLYGYT
TRBV20-1 | SAKVLGRTF
TRBV2 | ASSMRAGGPFQY
TRBV14 | ASSSQRQGPYNSPLH
TRBV4-1 | ASSQDGANQETQY
TRBV2 | ASSSGKGRPTDTQY
TRBV18 | ASSPATSSPNQPQH
TRBV6-6 | AGSYRDSLVT
TRBV9 | ASSTGLGGTDTQY
TRBV5-1 | ASSLAGQLSYEQY
TRBV6-1 | ASSEGTAVGRGTEAF
TRBV2 | ASRKPGTVDTQY
TRBV15 | ATSTGGTTTEAF
TRBV2 | ASSEIDRGGNQETQY
TRBV9 | ASSVQGNTGELF
TRBV5-1 | ASSRVGQGTDTQY
TRBV2 | ASSDRVAGKGKTQY
TRBV6-1 | ASSEWPRGTGELF